This is a list of T cell receptor beta chains from one sample in a study of tumor-infiltrating lymphocytes in primary liver carcinoma. Using its own MiXCR run on the multiplex PCR reads, TCRdb lists one record per CDR3 protein. The data show approximately 60,000 distinct CDR3 sequences, less than 75% seen once. The material sequenced was liver tumor tissue from sampling region 2. These receptors originate from a man aged 35-49 years with primary liver carcinoma and hepatitis B virus infection. CDR3s include the opening cysteine and the closing phenylalanine or tryptophan. The D gene is left open where the match is weak. The size field is filled for only some rows; it gives once, few, many or a size class.

many | TRBJ2-1 | TRBV24-1 | - | TGTGCCACGGAGGCCAGGGGTGAGCAGTTCTTC | CATEARGEQFF
- | TRBJ2-3 | TRBV4-1 | TRBD2 | TGCGCCAGCGGCCAGACCATTGTCCTAGCGGGAGTCAACGATACGCAGTATTTT | CASGQTIVLAGVNDTQYF
many | TRBJ1-6 | TRBV12-3/TRBV12-4 | - | TGTGCCAGCAGTTTCACACAGGGTGGTTCACCCCTCCACTTT | CASSFTQGGSPLHF
- | TRBJ2-7 | TRBV29-1 | TRBD1 | TGCAACACTCGACAGGGATTCACCTACGAGCAGTACTTC | CNTRQGFTYEQYF
- | TRBJ2-4 | TRBV12-3/TRBV12-4 | - | TGTGTCAGCAGTTTTGAACTAGCTGGAAACATTCAGTACTTC | CVSSFELAGNIQYF
- | TRBJ2-2 | TRBV12-3/TRBV12-4 | TRBD2 | TGTGCCAGCAGTCACGGGACTAGCGGGAGGGCCACGGACACCGGGGAGCTGTTTTTT | CASSHGTSGRATDTGELFF
- | TRBJ2-2 | TRBV6-1 | - | TGTGCCAGCAGTCCGATTCAGGGAGTCACCGGGGAGCTGTCTTTT | CASSPIQGVTGELSF
- | TRBJ2-2 | TRBV29-1 | TRBD2 | TGCAGCGTTGAAGCCGGGACTAGCGGGATAACCGGGGAGCTGTTTTTT | CSVEAGTSGITGELFF
- | TRBJ1-6 | TRBV11-2 | - | TGTGCCAGCTCCTACTGCGGGGATCACAATTCACCCCTCCACTTT | CASSYCGDHNSPLHF
- | TRBJ2-1 | TRBV28 | TRBD2 | TGTGCCAGCAGCCCTCAAATATCGACTAGCGGGAGCCCCTACAATGAGCAGTCCTTC | CASSPQISTSGSPYNEQSF
once | TRBJ2-5 | TRBV11-1 | TRBD1 | TGTGTCATCAGTTTTAACAGGGGGCAGGAGACCCAGTACTTC | CVISFNRGQETQYF
- | TRBJ2-2 | TRBV6-6 | TRBD2 | TGTGCCAGCAGTTACATGGGAACGGGACTAGCGGGAACTAAGTCCAGGGAGCTGTTTTTT | CASSYMGTGLAGTKSRELFF
- | TRBJ1-4 | TRBV30 | TRBD1 | TGTGCCGTGGAGGGGGCGGGAAAAGAAAAACTGTTTTTT | CAVEGAGKEKLFF
- | TRBJ2-7 | TRBV5-1 | - | TGCGCCAGCAGCTCCACGTCGGGGAGCACTTACGAGCAGTACTTC | CASSSTSGSTYEQYF
few | TRBJ2-1 | TRBV4-2 | TRBD2 | TGTGCCAGCAGCCAAGAACAGCAGCGGGAGTACGGGCAGTTCTTC | CASSQEQQREYGQFF
few | TRBJ1-1 | TRBV10-3 | - | TGTGCCATCAGTGAGTCTCCGCCCACTCACGGGACTGAAGCTTTCTTT | CAISESPPTHGTEAFF
- | TRBJ2-7 | TRBV4-2 | TRBD2 | TGTGCCAGCACTGGAAAACCGGTACTAGCGGGAGGGCTACACGAGCAGTACTTC | CASTGKPVLAGGLHEQYF
- | TRBJ2-6 | TRBV4-3 | - | TGCGCCAGCAGCCAACATGGGTTCCGCTATGGGGCCAACGTCCTGACTTTC | CASSQHGFRYGANVLTF
- | TRBJ2-7 | TRBV14 | - | TGTGCCAGCAGCCCCTCGGGACGGAAACTACACGAGCAGTACTTC | CASSPSGRKLHEQYF
many | TRBJ1-1 | TRBV4-1 | - | TGCGCCAGCAGCCATGTGTTTCGGTCGAACACTGAAGCTTTCTTT | CASSHVFRSNTEAFF
- | TRBJ2-3 | TRBV29-1 | - | TGCAGCGTTGAAGTGGGAACAAGCACAGATACGCAGTATTTT | CSVEVGTSTDTQYF
- | TRBJ2-3 | TRBV29-1 | - | TGCAGCGTTTCCAGGATAGGGACGTCAGATACGCAGTATTTT | CSVSRIGTSDTQYF
- | TRBJ2-5 | TRBV11-2 | TRBD2 | TGTGCCGACAGCCAAACTCCTGACGGGGGGAAAGAGACCCATTACTTC | CADSQTPDGGKETHYF